This T cell receptor (beta chain) was captured by sequencing in a study of control samples from healthy donors and cancer patients. Germline V gene lookup returns CDR1 SSHAT and CDR2 FNYEAQ (reference sequence). Trimming took off 0 bases at V and 2 bases at J, with 10 bases between the two ends. The CDR3 is 15 residues long. Only in-frame clones appear in the TCRdb table, and some are missing; sequencing was by immunoSEQ multiplex PCR. The table has 150,000 to 200,000 clones, approximately 94% seen once. Sequencing was done on a sample of blood. The clonotype comes from a woman aged 40 to 49 in good health. This chain joins TRBV7-7 and TRBJ2-5; D unclear. The CDR3 protein is CASSLAQATQETQYF. As DNA, the CDR3 is TGTGCCAGCAGCTTAGCGCAGGCTACTCAAGAGACCCAGTACTTC.